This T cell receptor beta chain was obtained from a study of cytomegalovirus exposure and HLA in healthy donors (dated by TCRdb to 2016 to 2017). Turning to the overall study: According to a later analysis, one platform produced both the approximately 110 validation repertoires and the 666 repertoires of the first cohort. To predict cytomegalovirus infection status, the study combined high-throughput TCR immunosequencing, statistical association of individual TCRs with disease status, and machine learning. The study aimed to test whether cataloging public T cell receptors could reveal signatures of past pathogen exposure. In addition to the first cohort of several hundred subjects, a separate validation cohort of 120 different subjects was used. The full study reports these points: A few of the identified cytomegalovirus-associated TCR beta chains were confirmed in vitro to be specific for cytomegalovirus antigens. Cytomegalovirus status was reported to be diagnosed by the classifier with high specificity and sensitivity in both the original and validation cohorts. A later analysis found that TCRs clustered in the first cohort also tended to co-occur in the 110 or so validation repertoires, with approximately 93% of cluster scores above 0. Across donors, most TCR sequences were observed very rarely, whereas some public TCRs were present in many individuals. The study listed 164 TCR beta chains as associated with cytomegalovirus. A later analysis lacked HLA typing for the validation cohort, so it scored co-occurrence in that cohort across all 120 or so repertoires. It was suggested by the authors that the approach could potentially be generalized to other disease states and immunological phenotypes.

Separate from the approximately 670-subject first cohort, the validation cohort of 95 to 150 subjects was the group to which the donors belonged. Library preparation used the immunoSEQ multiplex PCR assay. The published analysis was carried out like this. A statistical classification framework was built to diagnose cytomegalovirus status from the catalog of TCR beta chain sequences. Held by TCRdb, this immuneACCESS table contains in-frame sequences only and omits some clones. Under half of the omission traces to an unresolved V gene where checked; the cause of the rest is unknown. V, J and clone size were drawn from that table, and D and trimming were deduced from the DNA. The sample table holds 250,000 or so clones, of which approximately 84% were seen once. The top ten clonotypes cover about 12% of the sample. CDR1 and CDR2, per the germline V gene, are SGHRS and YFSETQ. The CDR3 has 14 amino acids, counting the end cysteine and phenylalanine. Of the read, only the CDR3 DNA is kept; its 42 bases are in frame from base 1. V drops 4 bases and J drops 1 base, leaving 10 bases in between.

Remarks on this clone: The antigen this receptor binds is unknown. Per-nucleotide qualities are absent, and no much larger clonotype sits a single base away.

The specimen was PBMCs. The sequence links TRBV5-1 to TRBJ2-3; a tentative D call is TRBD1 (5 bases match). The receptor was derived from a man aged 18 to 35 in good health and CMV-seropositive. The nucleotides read TGCGCCAGCAGCGACAGCTCAGGCACAGATACGCAGTATTTT. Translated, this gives CASSDSSGTDTQYF.